This T cell receptor beta chain derives from a study of blood T cell repertoires in COVID-19. Per the study methods: From reference gene primer amplification, estimates of nucleated cell counts were derived. Profiling relied on immunoSEQ multiplex PCR, and the TCRdb table lists in-frame clones only, not all of them. V, J and clone size are those of that table, while D and trimming were read from the DNA. The top ten clones hold 11% of a sample with about 170,000 clones, about 86% of them seen once. Germline CDR1 is MGHRA and CDR2 is YSYEKL. CDR3 length: 17 amino acids. V lost 4 bases to trimming and J lost 7 bases; unmatched junction nucleotides: 11.

The TCR sequence derives from a man between 70 and 80 years old with active or convalescent COVID-19. Sequencing was done on a sample of peripheral blood. The chain combines TRBV4-1 with TRBJ2-2, with 11 nucleotides matching TRBD2. The CDR3 protein is CASSRAGLAVRNGELFF. DNA of the CDR3: TGCGCCAGCAGCCGGGCGGGACTAGCGGTTCGTAACGGGGAGCTGTTTTTT.